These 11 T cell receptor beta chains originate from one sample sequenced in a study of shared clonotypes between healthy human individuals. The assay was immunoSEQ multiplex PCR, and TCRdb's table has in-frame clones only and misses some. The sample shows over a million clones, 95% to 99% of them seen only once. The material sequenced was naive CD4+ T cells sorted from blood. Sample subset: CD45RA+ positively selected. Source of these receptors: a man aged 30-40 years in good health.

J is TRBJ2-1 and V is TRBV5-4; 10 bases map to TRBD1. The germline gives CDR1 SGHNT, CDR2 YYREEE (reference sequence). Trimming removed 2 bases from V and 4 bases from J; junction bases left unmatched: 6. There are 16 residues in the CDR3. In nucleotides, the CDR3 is TGTGCCAGCAGCTTACAAAGGACAGGGGGGTACAATGAGCAGTTCTTC. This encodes CASSLQRTGGYNEQFF. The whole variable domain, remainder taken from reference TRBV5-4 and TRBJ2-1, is ETGVTQSPTHLIKTRGQQVTLRCSSQSGHNTVSWYQQALGQGPQFIFQYYREEENGRGNFPPRFSGLQFPNYSSELNVNALELDDSALYLCASSLQRTGGYNEQFFGPGTRLTVL.

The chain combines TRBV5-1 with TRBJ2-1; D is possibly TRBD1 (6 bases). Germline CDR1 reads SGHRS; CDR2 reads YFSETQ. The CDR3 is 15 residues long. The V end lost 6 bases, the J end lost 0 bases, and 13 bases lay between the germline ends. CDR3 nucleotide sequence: TGCGCCAGCACCCTGGGGGCGAGCTCCTACAATGAGCAGTTCTTC. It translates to CASTLGASSYNEQFF.

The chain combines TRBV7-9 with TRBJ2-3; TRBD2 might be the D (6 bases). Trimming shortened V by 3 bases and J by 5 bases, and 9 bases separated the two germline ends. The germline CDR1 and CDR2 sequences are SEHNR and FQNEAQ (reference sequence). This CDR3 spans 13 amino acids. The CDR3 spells CASSFSGEDTQYF. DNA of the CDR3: TGTGCCAGCAGCTTCTCGGGAGAAGATACGCAGTATTTT.

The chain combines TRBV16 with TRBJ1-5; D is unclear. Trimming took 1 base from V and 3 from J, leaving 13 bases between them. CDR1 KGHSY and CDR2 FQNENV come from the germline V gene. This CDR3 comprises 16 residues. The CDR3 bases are TGTGCCAGCAGCCAATTGAAAAACCAATTCAATCAGCCCCAGCATTTT. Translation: CASSQLKNQFNQPQHF.

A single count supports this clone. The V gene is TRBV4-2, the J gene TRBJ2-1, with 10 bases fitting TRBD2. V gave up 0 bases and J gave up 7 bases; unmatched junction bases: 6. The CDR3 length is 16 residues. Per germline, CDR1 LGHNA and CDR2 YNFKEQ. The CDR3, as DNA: TGTGCCAGCAGCCAAGACGGGACTAGCGTTAAGAATGAGCAGTTCTTC. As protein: CASSQDGTSVKNEQFF.

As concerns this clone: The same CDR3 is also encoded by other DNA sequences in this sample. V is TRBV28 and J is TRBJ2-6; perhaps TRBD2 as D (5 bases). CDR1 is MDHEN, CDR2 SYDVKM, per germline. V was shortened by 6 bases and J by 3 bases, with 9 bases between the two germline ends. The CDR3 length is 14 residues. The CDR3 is CASSRGSGANVLTF. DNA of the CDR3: TGTGCCAGCAGCCGGGGAAGTGGGGCCAACGTCCTGACTTTC.

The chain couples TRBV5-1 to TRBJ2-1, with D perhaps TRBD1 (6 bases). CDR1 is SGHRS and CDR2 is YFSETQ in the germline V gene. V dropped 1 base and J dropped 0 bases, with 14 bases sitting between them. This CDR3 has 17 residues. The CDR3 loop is CASSLTKTGSSYNEQFF. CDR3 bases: TGCGCCAGCAGCTTGACAAAGACAGGAAGCTCCTACAATGAGCAGTTCTTC.

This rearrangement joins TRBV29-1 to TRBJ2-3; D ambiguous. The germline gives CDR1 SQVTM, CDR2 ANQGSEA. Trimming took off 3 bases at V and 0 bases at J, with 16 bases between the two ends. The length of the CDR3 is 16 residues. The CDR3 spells CSVDPPVVGSTDTQYF. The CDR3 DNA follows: TGCAGCGTTGACCCCCCGGTAGTGGGAAGCACAGATACGCAGTATTTT.

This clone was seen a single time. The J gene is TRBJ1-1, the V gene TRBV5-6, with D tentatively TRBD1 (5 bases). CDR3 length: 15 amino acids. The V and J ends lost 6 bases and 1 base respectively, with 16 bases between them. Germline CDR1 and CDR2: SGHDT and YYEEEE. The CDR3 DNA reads TGTGCCAGCACCTATTGGGGACGGCCGAACACTGAAGCTTTCTTT. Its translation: CASTYWGRPNTEAFF.

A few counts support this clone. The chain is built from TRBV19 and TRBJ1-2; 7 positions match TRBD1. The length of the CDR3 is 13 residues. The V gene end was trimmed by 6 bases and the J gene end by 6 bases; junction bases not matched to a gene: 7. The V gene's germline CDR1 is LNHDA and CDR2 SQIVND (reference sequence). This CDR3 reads CASRDRLSDGYTF. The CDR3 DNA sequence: TGTGCCAGTAGGGACAGGTTAAGCGATGGCTACACCTTC.

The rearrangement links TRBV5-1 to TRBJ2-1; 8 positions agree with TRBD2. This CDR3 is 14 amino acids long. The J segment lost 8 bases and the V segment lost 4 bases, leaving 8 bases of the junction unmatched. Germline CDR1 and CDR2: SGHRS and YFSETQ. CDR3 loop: CASSLSGTADEQFF. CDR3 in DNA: TGCGCCAGCAGCCTTAGCGGGACGGCGGATGAGCAGTTCTTC.